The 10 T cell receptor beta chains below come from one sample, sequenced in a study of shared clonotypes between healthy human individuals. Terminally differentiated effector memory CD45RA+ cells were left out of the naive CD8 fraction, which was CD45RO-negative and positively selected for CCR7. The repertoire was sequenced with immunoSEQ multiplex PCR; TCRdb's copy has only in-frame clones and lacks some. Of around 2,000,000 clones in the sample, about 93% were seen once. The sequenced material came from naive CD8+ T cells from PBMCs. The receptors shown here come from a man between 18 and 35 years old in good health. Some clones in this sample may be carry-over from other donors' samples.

The chain's CDR3 is CASSLRDRRNSPLHF. CDR3 nucleotide sequence: TGTGCCAGCAGTCTCCGGGACAGGCGTAATTCACCCCTCCACTTT. The genes are TRBV27 and TRBJ1-6, with 8 bases matching TRBD1. V lost 5 bases to trimming and J lost 6 bases; unmatched junction nucleotides: 6. This CDR3 region has 15 residues. Germline CDR1 reads MNHEY; CDR2 reads SMNVEV (reference sequence).

The chain's CDR3 is CASTGAPSPTDTQYF. CDR3 in DNA: TGTGCCTCGACAGGGGCCCCTAGCCCCACAGATACGCAGTATTTT. This rearrangement joins TRBV10-3 to TRBJ2-3; 8 nucleotides match TRBD1. CDR3 length: 15 amino acids. Germline values: CDR1 ENHRY, CDR2 SYGVKD. V lost 11 bases to trimming and J lost 2 bases; unmatched junction nucleotides: 12.

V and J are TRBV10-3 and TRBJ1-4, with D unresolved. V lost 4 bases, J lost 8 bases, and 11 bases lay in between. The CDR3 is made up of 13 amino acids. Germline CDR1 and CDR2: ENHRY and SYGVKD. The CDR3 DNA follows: TGTGCCATCAGTGTAAAGGGCGGGGAAAAACTGTTTTTT. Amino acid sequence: CAISVKGGEKLFF.

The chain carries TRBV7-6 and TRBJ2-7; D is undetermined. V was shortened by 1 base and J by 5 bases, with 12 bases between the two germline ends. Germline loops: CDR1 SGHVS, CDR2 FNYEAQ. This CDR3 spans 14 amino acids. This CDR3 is CASSLVAGGHEQYF. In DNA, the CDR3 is TGTGCCAGCAGCTTAGTAGCAGGTGGCCACGAGCAGTACTTC.

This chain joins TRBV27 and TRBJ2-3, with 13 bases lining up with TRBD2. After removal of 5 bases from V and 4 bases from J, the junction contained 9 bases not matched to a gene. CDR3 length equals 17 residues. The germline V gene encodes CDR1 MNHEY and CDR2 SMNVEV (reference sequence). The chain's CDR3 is CASSGRTSGSNPDTQYF. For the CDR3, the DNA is TGTGCCAGCAGTGGAAGGACTAGCGGGAGTAACCCAGATACGCAGTATTTT.

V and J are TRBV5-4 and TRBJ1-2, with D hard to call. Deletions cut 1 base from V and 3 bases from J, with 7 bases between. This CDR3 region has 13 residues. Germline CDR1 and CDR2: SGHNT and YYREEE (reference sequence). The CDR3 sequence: CASSLSAYYGYTF. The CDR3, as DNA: TGTGCCAGCAGCTTGAGTGCGTACTATGGCTACACCTTC.

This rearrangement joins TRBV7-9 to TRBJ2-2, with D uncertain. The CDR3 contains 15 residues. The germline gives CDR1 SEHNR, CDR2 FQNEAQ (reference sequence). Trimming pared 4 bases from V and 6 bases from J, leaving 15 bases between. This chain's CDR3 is CASSSSRFGAGELFF. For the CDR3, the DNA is TGTGCCAGCAGCTCATCCCGATTTGGGGCCGGGGAGCTGTTTTTT.

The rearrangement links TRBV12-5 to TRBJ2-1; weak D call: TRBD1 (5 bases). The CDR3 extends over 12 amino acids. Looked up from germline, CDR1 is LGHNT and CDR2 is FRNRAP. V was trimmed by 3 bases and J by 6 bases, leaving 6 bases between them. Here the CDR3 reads CASGFTGNEQFF. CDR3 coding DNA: TGTGCTAGTGGTTTCACAGGCAATGAGCAGTTCTTC.

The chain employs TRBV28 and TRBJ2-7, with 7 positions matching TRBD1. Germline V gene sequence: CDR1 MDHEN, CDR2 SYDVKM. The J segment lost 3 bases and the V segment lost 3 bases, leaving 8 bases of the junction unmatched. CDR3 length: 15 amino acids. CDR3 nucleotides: TGTGCCAGCAGTTTCAGGGGGTCAGTGTTCTACGAGCAGTACTTC. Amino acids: CASSFRGSVFYEQYF.

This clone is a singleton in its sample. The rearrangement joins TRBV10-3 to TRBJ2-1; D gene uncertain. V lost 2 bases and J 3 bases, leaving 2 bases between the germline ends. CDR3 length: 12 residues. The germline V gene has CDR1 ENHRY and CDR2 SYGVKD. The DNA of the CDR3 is TGTGCCATCAGTGAGGACTACAATGAGCAGTTCTTC. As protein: CAISEDYNEQFF.